The 20 T cell receptor gamma chains given below trace back to one sample, sequenced in a study of intestinal T cells in coeliac disease (dated by TCRdb to about 2020). For each case, genomic DNA was isolated from ten 5-um FFPE scrolls with the QIAamp DNA FFPE tissue kit. Library creation used multiplex PCR. Instrument used: Ion Torrent PGM. TRG repertoires were amplified from 150 to 250 ng of biopsy DNA with the LymphoTrack kit, in which Illumina adapters are carried by the primers. In TCRdb, clones were called once more from the public reads by CATT, and rows of identical DNA were later combined. The sample table holds fewer than 500 gamma-chain clones, of which 44% were seen once. The ten largest account for roughly 48% of the sample. Input material: a duodenal biopsy. The receptors were sampled from a human donor who served as a control with a normal duodenal biopsy, not a healthy volunteer.

Comments on this clone: Translating the DNA gives a protein that differs from the TCRdb entry at residue 5; the protein shown here is that DNA translation. The rearrangement joins TRGV10 to TRGJ1 or TRGJ2. TRGV10 is known as an ORF, though its function is uncertain. The CDR3 totals 9 residues. The CDR3 region is CAAWGYQHF. The CDR3 nucleotides are TGTGCTGCGTGGGGTTATCAGCATTTT.

The J gene is TRGJP1, the V gene TRGV10. TRGV10 belongs to the ORF category, with a function that is uncertain. The V and J ends lost 8 bases and 11 bases, in that order; junction bases with no gene match: 15. CDR3 length: 14 residues. The CDR3 sequence: CAAWDFIPRWFKIF. CDR3 nucleotides: TGTGCTGCGTGGGATTTTATACCCCGGTGGTTCAAGATATTT.

The V call is TRGV10, the J call TRGJP2. TRGV10 is an ORF; its function is uncertain. Unmatched junction bases numbered 10, after V lost 8 bases and J lost 6 bases. The CDR3 runs 14 residues. The CDR3 loop reads CAAWDVGGDWIKTF. CDR3 sequence (DNA): TGTGCTGCGTGGGATGTCGGAGGTGATTGGATCAAGACGTTT.

A few counts support this clone. This specimen includes other DNA sequences encoding the same CDR3. V gene TRGV11 combines with J gene TRGJ1 or TRGJ2. TRGV11 is known as an ORF, though its function is uncertain. The junction had 7 bases not matched to a gene; V was cut back by 4 bases and J by 13 bases. This CDR3 contains 11 residues. The CDR3 nucleotides are TGTGCCTGCTGGATTAGACCCAGAAAACTCTTT. It specifies CACWIRPRKLF.

In its sample, this clone was seen once. This sequence joins TRGV10 and TRGJ1 or TRGJ2. TRGV10 has ORF status, its function being uncertain. The CDR3 has 13 amino acids. The junction had 12 bases not matched to a gene; V was cut back by 8 bases and J by 7 bases. CDR3 nucleotide sequence: TGTGCTGCGTGGGATTTTAAGCGGTATAAGAAACTCTTT. This sequence encodes CAAWDFKRYKKLF.

This clone was counted only a few times. Other DNA sequences within the sample encode an identical CDR3. The rearrangement uses TRGV9 and TRGJP2. The CDR3 contains 14 residues. J gave up 3 bases and V 2 bases, and 3 bases lay outside the gene matches. CDR1 is GITISATS and CDR2 is ISYDGTV in the germline V gene (reference sequence). The CDR3 nucleotides are TGTGCCTTGTGGGAGGGTGGTAGTGATTGGATCAAGACGTTT. It codes for CALWEGGSDWIKTF.

Worth noting for this clone: A far larger clone is off by one base, so a read error is likely. Other DNA variants within this sample encode the same CDR3. CDR3 coding DNA: TGTGCCGCGTGGGTGTATTATAAGAAACTCTTT. It is translated as CAAWVYYKKLF. The V and J genes are TRGV10 and TRGJ1 or TRGJ2. TRGV10 is identified as an open reading frame with a role that is uncertain. This CDR3 has 11 residues.

The gene calls are TRGV8 and TRGJP2. J was trimmed by 3 bases and V by 6 bases; bases with no gene match: 4. Germline CDR1 is VENAVY and CDR2 is YDSYNSRV. This CDR3 comprises 13 residues. CDR3 sequence: CATWPRSDWIKTF. CDR3 in DNA: TGTGCCACCTGGCCACGTAGTGATTGGATCAAGACGTTT.

Worth noting for this clone: Only one base separates this from a far larger clonotype, so it likely reflects a read error. This sample also contains other DNA sequences that code for the same CDR3. The chain carries TRGV10 and TRGJ1 or TRGJ2. TRGV10 is treated as an ORF (open reading frame) with a function not yet certain. This CDR3 is 17 amino acids long. This CDR3 reads CAAWDYSPIEGYYKKLF. In nucleotides, the CDR3 is TGTGCTGCGTGGGATTATTCCCCTATCGAAGGTTATTATAAGAAGCTCTTT.

This clone showed up just once. This sequence may be a read error, since a much larger clone differs from it by one base. The rearrangement uses TRGV2 and TRGJ1 or TRGJ2. The CDR3 extends over 18 amino acids. Germline assignment: CDR1 EGSNGY and CDR2 YDSYNSKV. The CDR3 loop is CATWDPRNPKATNYRKLF. CDR3 DNA sequence: TGTGCCACCTGGGACCCACGAAATCCGAAAGCTACGAATTATAGGAAACTCTTT.

This clone is large in the sample. V and J are TRGV11 and TRGJ1 or TRGJ2. TRGV11 is sorted into the ORF group, with uncertain function. This CDR3 has 11 amino acids. The V segment lost 14 bases and the J segment 7 bases; nucleotides outside the gene matches: 11. As DNA, the CDR3 is TGTGCCTTCCCCCGGAGCTATAAGAAACTCTTT. Translated: CAFPRSYKKLF.

This clone has just a few counts. At residue 4, TCRdb's protein is not the same as the translated DNA, so the protein here was read from the DNA. This chain uses TRGV2 with TRGJP2. V was clipped by 8 bases and J by 11 bases; unmatched bases: 14. CDR1 is EGSNGY, CDR2 YDSYNSKV, per germline. CDR3 length: 13 residues. The CDR3 region has the DNA TGTGCCACCTCGGGACGGGCCAGGTGGATCAAGACGTTT. Its protein is CATSGRARWIKTF.

For this clone: The protein TCRdb lists belongs to a much larger clone and differs from this DNA's translation at residue 7, which points to a read error; the protein shown is made from the DNA. The chain combines TRGV9 with TRGJ1 or TRGJ2. From germline, CDR1 is GITISATS and CDR2 ISYDGTV (reference sequence). The ends lost 0 bases at V and 6 bases at J; junction bases unmatched: 5. This CDR3 has 13 residues. The CDR3: CALWEVRAYKKLF. CDR3 DNA: TGTGCCTTGTGGGAGGTGCGGGCTTATAAGAAACTCTTT.

The V call is TRGV5, the J call TRGJ1 or TRGJ2. Trimming removed 5 bases from V and 11 bases from J; junction bases left unmatched: 9. The CDR3 extends over 11 amino acids. Per the germline V gene, CDR1 is VINAFY and CDR2 is YDVSNSKD. This CDR3 reads CATWGQSEKLF. The CDR3 DNA reads TGTGCCACCTGGGGCCAAAGTGAGAAACTCTTT.

The chain uses TRGV3 and TRGJ1 or TRGJ2. V shed 0 bases, J shed 3 bases, and the junction held 23 bases outside the gene matches. Germline-derived CDR1 and CDR2 are VTNTFY and YDVSTARD (reference sequence). This CDR3 is built from 20 residues. The CDR3 loop is CATWDRRSSNGRGSYYKKLF. In nucleotides, the CDR3 is TGTGCCACCTGGGACAGGAGGTCTTCGAATGGTAGGGGGTCTTATTATAAGAAACTCTTT.

This sequence joins TRGV4 and TRGJ1 or TRGJ2. Per germline, CDR1 EGSTGY and CDR2 YDSYTSSV. The CDR3 is 14 amino acids. The DNA for the CDR3 is TGTGCACCTGGGATGGGCCCGAATTATTATAAGAAACTCTTT. This sequence encodes CAPGMGPNYYKKLF.

This clone is hyperexpanded within its sample. This specimen includes other DNA sequences encoding the same CDR3. The chain is built from TRGV8 and TRGJP2. Germline CDR1 reads VENAVY; CDR2 reads YDSYNSRV. Trimming took 1 base from V and 2 from J; bases not matched to a gene: 4. CDR3 size: 15 residues. Here the CDR3 DNA reads TGTGCCACCTGGGATAGACCAAGTAGTGATTGGATCAAGACGTTT. This translates into CATWDRPSSDWIKTF.

A remark on this clone: A far larger clone lies a single base away; this is likely a read error. The V and J genes are TRGV11 and TRGJ1 or TRGJ2. TRGV11 is designated an ORF whose function remains uncertain. This CDR3 has 10 amino acids. The CDR3 DNA is TGTGCTTGCTGGATTATAAAGAAACTCTTT. It translates to CACWIIKKLF.

Of note for this clone: The protein listed by TCRdb differs at residue 4 from the translated DNA, so the DNA translation is shown. This chain links TRGV10 with TRGJ1 or TRGJ2. TRGV10 is given ORF status, its function remaining uncertain. V shed 10 bases and J 3 bases; nucleotides not matched to a gene: 16. The CDR3 runs 15 residues. The CDR3 DNA reads as TGTGCTGCGTCGGGATTAGAGACGGTTTATTATAAGAAACTCTTT. It codes for CAASGLETVYYKKLF.

V usage is TRGV2 and J usage is TRGJ1 or TRGJ2. Germline CDR1 reads EGSNGY; CDR2 reads YDSYNSKV. V lost 12 bases to trimming and J lost 11 bases; unmatched junction nucleotides: 19. The CDR3 extends over 12 amino acids. CDR3 residues: CAHLGRLYQKLF. The CDR3 nucleotides read TGTGCCCACCTGGGACGTTTGTATCAGAAACTCTTT.